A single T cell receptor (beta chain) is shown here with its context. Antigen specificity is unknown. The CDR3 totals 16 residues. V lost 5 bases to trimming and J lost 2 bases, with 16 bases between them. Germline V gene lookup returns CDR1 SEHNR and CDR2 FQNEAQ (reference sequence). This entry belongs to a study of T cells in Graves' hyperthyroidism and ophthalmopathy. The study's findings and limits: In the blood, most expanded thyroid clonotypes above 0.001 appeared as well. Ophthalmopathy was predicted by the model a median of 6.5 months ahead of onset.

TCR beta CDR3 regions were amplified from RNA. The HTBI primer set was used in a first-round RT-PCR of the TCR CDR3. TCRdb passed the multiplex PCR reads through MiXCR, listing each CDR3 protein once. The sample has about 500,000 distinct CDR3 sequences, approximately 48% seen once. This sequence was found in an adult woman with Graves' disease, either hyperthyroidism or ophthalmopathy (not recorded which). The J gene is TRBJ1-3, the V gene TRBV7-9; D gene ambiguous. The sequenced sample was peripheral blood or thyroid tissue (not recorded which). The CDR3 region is CASSPVGRAAGNTIYF. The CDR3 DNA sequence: TGTGCCAGCAGCCCCGTGGGCCGCGCCGCTGGAAACACCATATATTTT.